The TCR beta chain described here comes from a study of cytomegalovirus exposure and HLA in healthy donors. Losses at the gene ends were 1 base for V and 2 bases for J; bases not matched to a gene: 1. Germline CDR1 is SGHNT and CDR2 is YENEEA. This CDR3 is 14 amino acids long. Primers: 60 Vbeta forward and 13 Jbeta reverse. Produced via immunoSEQ multiplex PCR; TCRdb's table is partial and in-frame only. The repertoire consists of some 190,000 clones, with more than 70% occurring once and the leading ten covering more than 4.5%. The rearrangement links TRBV11-3 to TRBJ2-7; 8 nucleotides match TRBD1. The sequence was obtained from a man aged 25-40 years in good health and CMV-seropositive. Sequencing input: PBMCs. The CDR3 DNA sequence: TGTGCCAGCAGCTTAGGGGACAGGCCCTACGAGCAGTACTTC. Its protein product is CASSLGDRPYEQYF.